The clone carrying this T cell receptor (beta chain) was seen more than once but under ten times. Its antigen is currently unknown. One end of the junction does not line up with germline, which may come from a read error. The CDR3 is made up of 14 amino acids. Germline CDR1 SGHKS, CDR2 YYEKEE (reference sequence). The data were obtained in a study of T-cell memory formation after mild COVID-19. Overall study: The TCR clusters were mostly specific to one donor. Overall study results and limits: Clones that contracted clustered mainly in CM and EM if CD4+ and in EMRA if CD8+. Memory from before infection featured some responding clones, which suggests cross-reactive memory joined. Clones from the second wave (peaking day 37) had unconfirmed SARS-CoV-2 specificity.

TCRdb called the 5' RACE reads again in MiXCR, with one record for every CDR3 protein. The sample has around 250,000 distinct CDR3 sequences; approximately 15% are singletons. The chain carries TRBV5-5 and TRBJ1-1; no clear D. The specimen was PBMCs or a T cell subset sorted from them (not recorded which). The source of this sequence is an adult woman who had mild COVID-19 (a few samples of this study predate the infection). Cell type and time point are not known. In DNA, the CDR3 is TGTGCCAACAGCCCCTGGACGGTGAACACTGAAGCTTTCTTT. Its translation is CANSPWTVNTEAFF.